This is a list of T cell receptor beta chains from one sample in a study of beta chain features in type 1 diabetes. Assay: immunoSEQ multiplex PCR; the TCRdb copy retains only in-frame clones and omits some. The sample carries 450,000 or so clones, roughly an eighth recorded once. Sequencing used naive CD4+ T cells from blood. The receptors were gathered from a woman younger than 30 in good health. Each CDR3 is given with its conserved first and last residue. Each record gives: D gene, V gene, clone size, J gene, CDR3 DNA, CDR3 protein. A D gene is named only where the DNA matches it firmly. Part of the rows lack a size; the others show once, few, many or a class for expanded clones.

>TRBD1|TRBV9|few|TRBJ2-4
TGTGCCAGCAGCCCCCGGACAGGGGTAGACATTCAGTACTTC
CASSPRTGVDIQYF
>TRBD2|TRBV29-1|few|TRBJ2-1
TGCAGCGTTGCCCCGGCTAGCGGGGGTGATGAGCAGTTCTTC
CSVAPASGGDEQFF
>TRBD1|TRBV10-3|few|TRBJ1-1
TGTGCCATCAGTGAGCCGGGACAGGGCGGATCGCATGCTTTCTTT
CAISEPGQGGSHAFF
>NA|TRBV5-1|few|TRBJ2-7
TGCGCCAGCAGCTTGGGACAATTCAACGAGCAGTACTTC
CASSLGQFNEQYF
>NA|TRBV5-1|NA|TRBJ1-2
TGCGCCAGCAGCTTGAGTACAGGTTCATTCGGTGGCTACACCTTC
CASSLSTGSFGGYTF
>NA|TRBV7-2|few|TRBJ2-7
TGTGCCAGCAGCTCCCCTCTGCGAGGCCGTTGGAGTTACGAGCAGTACTTC
CASSSPLRGRWSYEQYF
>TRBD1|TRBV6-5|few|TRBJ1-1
TGTGCCAGCAGCCCGGGACAGGGGCACCCCCCTGAAGCTTTCTTT
CASSPGQGHPPEAFF
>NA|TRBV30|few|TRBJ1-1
TGTGCCTACCAAACCGGGACGATTAACACTGAAGCTTTCTTT
CAYQTGTINTEAFF
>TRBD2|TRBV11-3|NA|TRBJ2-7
TGTGCCAGCAGCCAAGGACTAGCGGGGTCCTACGAGCAGTACTTC
CASSQGLAGSYEQYF
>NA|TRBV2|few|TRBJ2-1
TGTGCCAGCAGTGAACGTGAGGGCCGGTACAATGAGCAGTTCTTC
CASSEREGRYNEQFF
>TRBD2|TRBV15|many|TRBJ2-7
TGTGCCACCAGCAGAGCCTGGGGGAGCGGGAGTGCCTACGAGCAGTACTTC
CATSRAWGSGSAYEQYF
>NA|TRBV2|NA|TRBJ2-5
TGTGCCAGCAGGGGGACACCGGAGACCCAGTACTTC
CASRGTPETQYF
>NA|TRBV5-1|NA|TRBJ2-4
TGCGCCACCTCCATTAGGGGGGCGGACATTCAGTACTTC
CATSIRGADIQYF
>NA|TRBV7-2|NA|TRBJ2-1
TGTGCCAGCAGCTTAGCCGTATTAACCAATGAGCAGTTCTTC
CASSLAVLTNEQFF
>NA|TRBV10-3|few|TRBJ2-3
TGTGCCATCAAGGGGGACACAGATACGCAGTATTTT
CAIKGDTDTQYF
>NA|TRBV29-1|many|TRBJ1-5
TGCAGCGCGGGGTTCTCGAGCAATCAGCCCCAGCATTTT
CSAGFSSNQPQHF
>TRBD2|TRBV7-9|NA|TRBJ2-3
TGTGCCAGCAGCTCGCCGGGACTAGCGGGGACTAGCACAGATACGCAGTATTTT
CASSSPGLAGTSTDTQYF
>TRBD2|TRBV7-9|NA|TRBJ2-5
TGTGCCAGCAGCTTAGGCGGGGGGCGAGTGACCCAGTACTTC
CASSLGGGRVTQYF
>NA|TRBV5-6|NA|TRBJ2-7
TGTGCCAGCAGCTTGTTGCGCTACGAGCAGTACTTC
CASSLLRYEQYF
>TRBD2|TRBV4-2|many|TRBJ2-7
TGTGCCAGCAGCCAAGGCACTAGCGGGAGTGCCTCCTACGAGCAGTACTTC
CASSQGTSGSASYEQYF
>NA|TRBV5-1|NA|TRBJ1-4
TGCGCCAGCAGCTTGGACGACAAAATAAATGAAAAACTGTTTTTT
CASSLDDKINEKLFF
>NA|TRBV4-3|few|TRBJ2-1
TGCGCCAGCAGCGCCCGTTCCTACAATGAGCAGTTCTTC
CASSARSYNEQFF
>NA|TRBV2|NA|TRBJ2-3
TGTGCCAGCACGCGGACAGCTAGCACAGATACGCAGTATTTT
CASTRTASTDTQYF
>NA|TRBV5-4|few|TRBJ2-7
TGTGCCAGCAATAGGGGATATGGAAACTACGAGCAGTACTTC
CASNRGYGNYEQYF
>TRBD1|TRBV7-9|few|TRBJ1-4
TGTGCCAGCAGCACGGACAGGATTAATGAAAAACTGTTTTTT
CASSTDRINEKLFF
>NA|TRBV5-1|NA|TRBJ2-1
TGCGCCAGCAGCGTGGGACAATACCGGAAAGTCATCAATGAGCAGTTCTTC
CASSVGQYRKVINEQFF
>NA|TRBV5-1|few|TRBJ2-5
TGCGCCAGCAGCCCCACTAGACTCCAAGAGACCCAGTACTTC
CASSPTRLQETQYF
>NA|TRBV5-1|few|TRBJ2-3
TGCGCCAGCCGCAACCGTGTCACAGATACGCAGTATTTT
CASRNRVTDTQYF
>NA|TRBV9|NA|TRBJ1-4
TGTGCCAGCAGCGCCCATCAGGGGCGGCTTGAAAAACTGTTTTTT
CASSAHQGRLEKLFF